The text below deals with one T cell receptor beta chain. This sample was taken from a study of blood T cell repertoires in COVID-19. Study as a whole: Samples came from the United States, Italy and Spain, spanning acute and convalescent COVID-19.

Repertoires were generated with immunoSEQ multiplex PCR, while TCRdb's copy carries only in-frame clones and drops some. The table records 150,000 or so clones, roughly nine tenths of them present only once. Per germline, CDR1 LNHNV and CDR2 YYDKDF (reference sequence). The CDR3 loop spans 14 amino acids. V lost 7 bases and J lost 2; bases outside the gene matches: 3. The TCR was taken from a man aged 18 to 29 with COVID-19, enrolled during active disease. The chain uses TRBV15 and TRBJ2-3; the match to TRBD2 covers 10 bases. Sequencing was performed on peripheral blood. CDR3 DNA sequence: TGTGCCACCAAAGCGGGAGGGCCCACAGATACGCAGTATTTT. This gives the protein CATKAGGPTDTQYF.